A selection of T cell receptor beta chains follows, all from one sample in a study of blood T cells in healthy people across ages. TCRdb re-called the 5' RACE reads through MiXCR, storing one row per CDR3 protein. The sample holds about 1 million distinct CDR3 sequences; under 45% are singletons and the top ten take approximately 20%. The sequenced material came from blood. Receptor source: a woman aged 55-69 years in good health. The CDR3 runs from the conserved cysteine through the conserved F or W. D genes are given only for firm matches. Clone size appears in some rows only: once, few, many, or a class for an expanded clone.

TRBJ1-5	NA	NA	TRBV6-5	CASSYSFNQPQHF	TGTGCCAGCAGTTACTCCTTCAATCAGCCCCAGCATTTT
TRBJ1-5	NA	NA	TRBV20-1	CSARDSGPGRSNQPQHF	TGCAGTGCTAGAGACTCCGGTCCGGGACGGAGCAATCAGCCCCAGCATTTT
TRBJ2-5	few	TRBD1	TRBV28	CASSSGTGWGETQYF	TGTGCCAGCAGTTCCGGGACAGGGTGGGGAGAGACCCAGTACTTC
TRBJ2-7	NA	NA	TRBV27	CASSLGGSRAYEQYF	TGTGCCAGCAGCTTAGGTGGCAGCCGAGCCTACGAGCAGTACTTC
TRBJ1-6	NA	TRBD1	TRBV6-1	CASRRTTGQPSGTPLHF	TGTGCCAGCAGACGAACCACGGGACAGCCATCGGGGACACCCCTCCACTTT
TRBJ2-5	NA	TRBD2	TRBV7-2	CASSLVVRLAVQETQYF	TGTGCCAGCAGCTTAGTCGTGCGACTAGCGGTCCAAGAGACCCAGTACTTC
TRBJ2-1	NA	TRBD2	TRBV11-2	CASSRDYSYNEQFF	TGTGCCAGCAGCAGGGACTACTCATACAATGAGCAGTTCTTC
TRBJ2-1	NA	NA	TRBV7-2	CASSLKTTPYNEQFF	TGTGCCAGCAGCTTGAAAACCACCCCCTACAATGAGCAGTTCTTC
TRBJ2-7	NA	NA	TRBV25-1	CASSEDRSSYNEQYF	TGTGCCAGCAGTGAGGATAGGAGCTCCTACAATGAGCAGTACTTC
TRBJ2-1	NA	NA	TRBV4-2	CASSVWNSYNEQFF	TGTGCCAGCAGCGTCTGGAATTCCTACAATGAGCAGTTCTTC
TRBJ2-1	NA	TRBD2	TRBV4-2	CASSQSQRDTYNEQFF	TGTGCCAGCAGCCAGTCACAGCGGGATACCTACAATGAGCAGTTCTTC
TRBJ2-7	NA	NA	TRBV20-1	CRMLGTTSSYEQYF	TGCAGAATGTTAGGGACAACGAGCTCCTACGAGCAGTACTTC
TRBJ2-5	NA	TRBD2	TRBV4-1	CASSRLAGPPQGTQYF	TGCGCCAGCAGCCGACTAGCGGGCCCACCGCAGGGGACCCAGTACTTC
TRBJ1-6	NA	TRBD1	TRBV20-1	CSAIDKTGVTSPLHF	TGCAGTGCTATAGACAAGACAGGGGTAACTTCACCCCTCCACTTT
TRBJ1-1	NA	NA	TRBV29-1	CSVDGPEAFF	TGCAGCGTTGACGGTCCTGAAGCTTTCTTT
TRBJ2-7	NA	TRBD1	TRBV29-1	CSVGGEGGCEQYF	TGCAGCGTTGGGGGAGAAGGGGGCTGCGAGCAGTACTTC
TRBJ2-5	NA	NA	TRBV2	CASSELGPFQYF	TGTGCCAGCAGTGAATTGGGACCGTTTCAGTACTTC
TRBJ2-3	NA	NA	TRBV10-3	CAIAAGRTDTQYF	TGTGCCATCGCTGCTGGACGGACAGATACGCAGTATTTT
TRBJ2-7	NA	TRBD1	TRBV5-1	CASSLRTGPPYEEYF	TGCGCCAGCAGCTTGCGGACAGGTCCACCCTACGAGGAGTACTTC
TRBJ2-5	NA	NA	TRBV4-1	CASSRGYTETQYF	TGCGCCAGCAGCCGAGGTTATACGGAGACCCAGTACTTC
TRBJ2-5	NA	NA	TRBV20-1	CSAEPGSSLETQYF	TGCAGTGCAGAGCCCGGGTCATCACTAGAGACCCAGTACTTC
TRBJ2-1	NA	TRBD2	TRBV20-1	CSARFLAGYNEQFF	TGCAGTGCTAGATTCCTAGCGGGATACAATGAGCAGTTCTTC
TRBJ2-7	few	TRBD1	TRBV15	CATSRGDRGHEQYF	TGTGCCACCAGCAGAGGGGACAGGGGGCACGAGCAGTACTTC
TRBJ2-1	NA	TRBD2	TRBV20-1	CSATGLAGERSYNEQFF	TGCAGTGCTACGGGACTAGCGGGAGAAAGGTCCTACAATGAGCAGTTCTTC
TRBJ2-1	NA	TRBD2	TRBV27	CASSGLAGFTSNEQFF	TGTGCCAGCAGTGGGCTAGCGGGATTTACCTCCAATGAGCAGTTCTTC
TRBJ2-1	few	TRBD2	TRBV5-1	CASSLRLAGRSNEQFF	TGCGCCAGCAGCCTTCGACTAGCGGGTCGCTCCAATGAGCAGTTCTTC
TRBJ2-3	NA	NA	TRBV20-1	CSARVRGLGGLNTDTQYF	TGCAGTGCTAGAGTTCGGGGGCTCGGCGGGCTAAACACAGATACGCAGTATTTT
TRBJ2-7	NA	NA	TRBV6-5	CASSYSLATFEQYF	TGTGCCAGCAGTTACTCTCTAGCCACTTTCGAGCAGTACTTC
TRBJ1-4	NA	NA	TRBV4-1	CASSQDPGYENEKLFF	TGCGCCAGCAGCCAAGACCCAGGGTATGAGAATGAAAAACTGTTTTTT
TRBJ2-5	few	NA	TRBV4-1	CASSQDQGVETQYF	TGCGCCAGCAGCCAAGATCAAGGTGTGGAGACCCAGTACTTC
TRBJ2-5	NA	NA	TRBV6-1	CASSEEGIQETQYF	TGTGCCAGCAGTGAAGAGGGAATTCAAGAGACCCAGTACTTC
TRBJ2-1	NA	NA	TRBV20-1	CSASTYNPGSDEQFF	TGCAGTGCTAGCACGTATAATCCAGGGAGCGATGAGCAGTTCTTC
TRBJ2-3	few	NA	TRBV5-1	CASSLTAPSTDTQYF	TGCGCCAGCAGCTTGACAGCGCCTAGCACAGATACGCAGTATTTT
TRBJ1-2	NA	NA	TRBV13	CASSDSGALYGYTF	TGTGCCAGCAGTGATAGCGGGGCCCTATATGGCTACACCTTC
TRBJ1-5	NA	TRBD1	TRBV6-5	CASSNDRGGNQPQHF	TGTGCCAGCAGCAACGACAGGGGGGGCAATCAGCCCCAGCATTTT
TRBJ2-7	NA	NA	TRBV6-4	CASSGTGSYNEQYF	TGTGCCAGCAGTGGGACTGGCTCCTACAATGAGCAGTACTTC
TRBJ2-5	NA	NA	TRBV6-5	CASRITGPQETQYF	TGTGCCAGCAGGATAACGGGGCCACAAGAGACCCAGTACTTC
TRBJ2-4	NA	TRBD2	TRBV7-8	CASSLTSQRGAQYF	TGTGCCAGCAGCCTAACGAGTCAGCGGGGGGCCCAGTACTTC
TRBJ2-5	NA	NA	TRBV4-3	CASSQRTRGTETQYF	TGCGCCAGCAGCCAACGAACCAGGGGCACGGAGACCCAGTACTTC
TRBJ1-5	NA	NA	TRBV20-1	CSASRLDASNQPQHF	TGCAGTGCCTCTAGACTGGACGCGAGCAATCAGCCCCAGCATTTT
TRBJ2-5	few	NA	TRBV24-1	CATSDAASTGKETQYF	TGTGCCACCAGTGATGCCGCTTCGACAGGAAAAGAGACCCAGTACTTC
TRBJ2-5	few	NA	TRBV5-5	CASSLVASSVGETQYF	TGTGCCAGCAGCTTGGTGGCTAGCAGCGTGGGAGAGACCCAGTACTTC
TRBJ2-1	NA	NA	TRBV6-5	CASRYRVDYNEQFF	TGTGCCAGCAGGTACAGGGTAGACTACAATGAGCAGTTCTTC
TRBJ1-1	NA	NA	TRBV29-1	CSVLTANTEAFF	TGCAGCGTTTTGACAGCGAACACTGAAGCTTTCTTT
TRBJ2-7	few	NA	TRBV15	CATSSDSYEQYF	TGTGCCACCAGCAGTGACAGCTACGAGCAGTACTTC
TRBJ2-6	NA	TRBD1	TRBV20-1	CSARKTGTAVSGANVLTF	TGCAGTGCTAGAAAGACCGGGACAGCAGTCTCTGGGGCCAACGTCCTGACTTTC
TRBJ2-7	many	NA	TRBV13	CASSFRDDYEQYF	TGTGCCAGCAGCTTCCGGGATGACTACGAGCAGTACTTC
TRBJ2-7	few	NA	TRBV9	CASSATGSSEQYF	TGTGCCAGCAGCGCGACCGGCAGTTCCGAGCAGTACTTC
TRBJ2-7	NA	TRBD2	TRBV6-6	CASSYSGSGRNEQYF	TGTGCCAGCAGTTACTCGGGTAGCGGGAGAAACGAGCAGTACTTC
TRBJ2-3	NA	NA	TRBV24-1	CATGADRGEETQYF	TGTGCCACCGGCGCCGATAGGGGAGAGGAGACGCAGTATTTT
TRBJ2-7	NA	TRBD1	TRBV9	CASSGTGSNLEQYF	TGTGCCAGCAGCGGGACAGGGTCCAATCTCGAGCAGTACTTC